This entry is about one T cell receptor (beta chain). Which antigen it targets is not known. Base qualities are missing; no much larger clone stands one base away. V drops 0 bases and J drops 0 bases, leaving 10 bases in between. CDR1 SGHRS and CDR2 YFSETQ were looked up in the germline V gene. CDR3 length: 16 amino acids, cysteine to phenylalanine. Only the CDR3 DNA is retained, 48 bases long and in frame from the first base. This record comes from a study of cytomegalovirus exposure and HLA in healthy donors (dated by TCRdb to 2016 to 2017). Background for the entire study: According to an earlier analysis of several hundred of the donors, about 170 million T cells yielded roughly 110 million unique TCR beta sequences and about 280 Gb of sequence data. About 280 gigabases of sequencing data and 70 million to 85 million unique TCR sequences were included in an early release covering about 620 HLA-typed donors. Of the 398 genotyped donors, 65% to 90% were placed in the genetic ancestry cluster associated with self-reported Caucasian donors. The study was designed to test whether signatures of past pathogen exposure could be identified by cataloging public T cell receptors. The study used immunosequencing to profile the T cell repertoires of more than 650 subjects and linked those repertoires to cytomegalovirus serostatus. Besides the first cohort of 550 to 750 subjects, a separate validation cohort made up of about 120 different subjects was used. The study combined high-throughput TCR immunosequencing, statistical association of individual TCRs with disease status, and machine learning to predict cytomegalovirus infection status. In a later analysis, previously published TCR beta repertoires from 550 to 700 donors were re-analyzed and high-resolution HLA genotyping was added so that TCR occurrence patterns could be studied. Rather than drawing on any new phenotypic data, the later analysis identified candidate immune exposures from TCR beta sequences and the way those sequences occurred across donors. An earlier analysis of several hundred of the donors used high-throughput TCR beta sequencing to judge whether each TCR beta V gene segment behaved as functional or pseudogenic. Donor age, sex, ethnicity and CMV serostatus were compiled alongside the repertoire data. A later genetic analysis used genome-wide SNP genotypes for about 60% of the 666 donors, treating that subset as a discovery cohort. Every repertoire in the discovery cohort had been generated on one and the same sequencing platform. Class I and class II HLA loci were covered by the typing at four-digit resolution. Typing coverage varied by locus: about 620-630 donors for A, B, C, DRB1 and DQB1; approximately 500 for DQA1; some 610 for DPA1; about 450 for DPB1. Five DR-DQ haplotypes were treated as single units for association and clustering because of strong linkage in the cohort. Among some 410 genotyped donors of the cohort, an average of about 240,000 unique TCR beta nucleotide sequences were sequenced per donor, roughly 20% of them non-productive. The paper as a whole reports these results and caveats: Correlated functional status among segregating V segments might reflect linkage disequilibrium, but an unknown experimental factor could not be ruled out. A few of the identified cytomegalovirus-associated TCR beta chains were confirmed in vitro to be specific for cytomegalovirus antigens. In a later analysis, the rate of TCR association differed among HLA loci, with DRB1 alleles having the most associated TCRs and HLA-C alleles having the fewest. Only TCR beta chains were sequenced in this cohort, and the absence of alpha or paired-chain data limited detectable features. A later analysis found that most CMV-associated TCR beta chains appeared HLA-restricted, with HLA associations seemingly driven largely by CMV exposure. A cluster of highly shared sequence variants was judged likely to be a technical artifact of the sequencing pipeline. A further reported finding was that TCR beta sequences accurately predicted the HLA-A and HLA-B alleles for most subjects in the first cohort. The earlier analysis of approximately 540 of the donors excluded roughly 17 rarely observed V segments, including chromosome 9 orphons, because counts were too low. In both the original and validation cohorts, the classifier was reported to diagnose cytomegalovirus status with high specificity and sensitivity. In a later analysis, HLA-associated TCR beta chains showed more clonal expansion and lower generation probabilities than non-associated chains that were equally common. The study gave a list of about 170 TCR beta chains associated with cytomegalovirus. In a later genetic analysis, fewer N-insertions in productive TCRs were reported among donors in an Asian-associated ancestry cluster than the roughly 700-donor mean. Roughly uniform sequencing depth across donors was assumed in presence/absence analyses, although this assumption may not hold. Because some donors lacked HLA typing at each locus, the association tests relied only on the typed subset. In an earlier analysis of a few hundred of the donors, most TCR beta V segments were observed in productive rearrangements about 87% or about 30% of the time, broadly matching IMGT annotations. In a later genetic analysis, a missense DCLRE1C variant was associated with V-gene and J-gene trimming of TCR beta chains, and the association was replicated in an independent cohort. Because the 87-base-pair reads could not distinguish some IMGT-functional V segments, including TRBV6-2 and TRBV6-3, those segments were excluded. It was suggested by the authors that the approach could potentially be generalized to other disease states and immunological phenotypes. When HLA alleles, especially DR and DQ, strongly co-occurred, TCR associations were difficult to assign to individual alleles. Several of the top co-occurrence clusters appeared to be linked to parvovirus B19, influenza, CMV and Epstein-Barr virus, according to a later analysis. Specific HLA alleles were associated with 15,000 to 20,000 TCR beta sequences at a false discovery rate of 0.05 in a later analysis. Most TCR sequences were observed very rarely across donors, whereas some public TCRs were present in many individuals. The only immune exposure information available for the cohort was CMV serostatus.

In total, 500 to 700 healthy bone marrow donors made up the cohort. Cohort members were all nominally healthy when sampled, although unrecorded immune exposures were likely present. The donor tested CMV seronegative, placing the donor among the approximately 360 seronegative members of the cohort. Every donor gave a peripheral blood sample, and the peripheral blood mononuclear cells from that sample were used for TCR beta sequencing. Genomic DNA extraction from the blood cell samples was performed with the Qiagen DNeasy Blood Extraction Kit. Library prep was done by the immunoSEQ multiplex PCR assay. For the multiplex PCR, a mixture combining 60 forward primers for TCR Vbeta segments and 13 reverse primers for TCR Jbeta segments was used. The CDR3 region of rearranged TCR beta genes was amplified from genomic DNA with a multiplex PCR assay. Amplified TCR beta libraries were sequenced as 87-base-pair reads on the Illumina HiSeq System. The authors' pipeline ran thus. A later analysis counted tens of millions of unique TCR beta chains across the 700 or so repertoires, and 10 million to 12 million of these chains were shared by at least two donors. To remove PCR and sequencing errors, raw reads were error-corrected and collapsed into unique sequences using a nearest-neighbor algorithm that merged closely related sequences. V, D and J gene segments were assigned by aligning CDR3 sequences to IMGT reference sequences. For a sequence to be retained, a match of at least six nucleotides to both a V gene segment and a J gene segment was required. Rearrangements were called productive when the CDR3 lacked stop codons and stayed in frame with V and J; all others were non-productive. CDR3 was defined by IMGT convention, running from the second conserved V-encoded cysteine to the conserved J-encoded phenylalanine. The earlier analysis of roughly 590 of the donors excluded sequences that lacked an unambiguous match to a single V gene segment. In an earlier analysis of a few hundred of the donors, V segments were called functional above 56.7% productive rearrangements and were called segregating when the between-donor standard deviation exceeded 5%. A statistical classification framework was developed to diagnose cytomegalovirus status using the catalog of TCR beta chain sequences. V and J gene assignment, in a later analysis, came from comparing TCR nucleotide sequences with IMGT/GENE-DB human TR gene sequences. Using the TCRdist pipeline, a later analysis assigned CDR3 sequences along with most-parsimonious VDJ recombination scenarios. A later analysis defined each TCR beta chain by its CDR3 amino acid sequence plus V-gene family, and excluded reads lacking a unique V-gene family. To address suspected cross-contamination and a sequencing artifact, a later analysis removed some 620 highly shared, low-generation-probability nucleotide sequences. A later analysis calculated a clonal expansion index for each public chain from normalized within-repertoire ranks of inferred template counts. In a later analysis, generation probabilities were computed with a VDJ recombination model fitted to out-of-frame rearrangements, and the resulting probabilities were checked against IGoR. Hypergeometric tests were used in a later analysis to score TCR-TCR, TCR-HLA and TCR-CMV co-occurrence, with a repertoire-size bias correction applied to the TCR pairs. To estimate false discovery rates, a later analysis permuted the HLA or CMV assignments 20 times. In a later analysis, co-occurring TCRs were grouped using DBSCAN, and TCRdist sequence similarity was added for clustering within HLA-allele-positive subsets. Co-occurrence clustering excluded repertoires with fewer than 30,000 or more than 120,000 public chains, plus five with anomalous nucleotide sharing. TCRdb retrieved this table from immuneACCESS and kept in-frame rearrangements only. Not all clones are present; in checked studies, unresolved V genes account for under half, and no reason is known for the remainder. From that table come the V and J calls and clone size; the DNA was used to work out D and trimming. This sample has about 180,000 clones in its table, and 76% of those were observed once. Around 1.5% of the sample comes from the top ten.

This receptor was obtained from a man between 18 and 29 years old in good health and CMV-seronegative. This sequence uses TRBV5-1 and TRBJ2-1; the D gene is perhaps TRBD2, from 6 matching bases. Sequences were obtained from PBMCs. The sequenced DNA is TGCGCCAGCAGCTTGGGCGGGAAAAACTCCTACAATGAGCAGTTCTTC. This gives the protein CASSLGGKNSYNEQFF.